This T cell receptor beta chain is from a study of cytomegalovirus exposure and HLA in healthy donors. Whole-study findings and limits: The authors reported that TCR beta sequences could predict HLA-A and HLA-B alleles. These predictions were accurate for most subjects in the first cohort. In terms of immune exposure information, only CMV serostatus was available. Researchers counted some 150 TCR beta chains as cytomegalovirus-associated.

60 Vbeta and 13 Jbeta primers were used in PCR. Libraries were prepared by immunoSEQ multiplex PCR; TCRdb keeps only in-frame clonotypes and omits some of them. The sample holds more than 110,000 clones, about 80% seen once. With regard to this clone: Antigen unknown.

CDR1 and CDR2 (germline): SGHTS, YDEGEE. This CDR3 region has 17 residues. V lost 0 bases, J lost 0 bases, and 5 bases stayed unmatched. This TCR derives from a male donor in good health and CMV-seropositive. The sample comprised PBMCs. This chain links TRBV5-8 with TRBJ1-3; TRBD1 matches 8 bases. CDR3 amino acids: CASSLGSGQGSGNTIYF. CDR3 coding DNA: TGTGCCAGCAGCTTGGGCTCCGGACAGGGCTCTGGAAACACCATATATTTT. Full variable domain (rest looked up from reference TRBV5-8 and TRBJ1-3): EAGVTQSPTHLIKTRGQQATLRCSPISGHTSVYWYQQALGLGLQFLLWYDEGEERNRGNFPPRFSGRQFPNYSSELNVNALELEDSALYLCASSLGSGQGSGNTIYFGEGSWLTVV.